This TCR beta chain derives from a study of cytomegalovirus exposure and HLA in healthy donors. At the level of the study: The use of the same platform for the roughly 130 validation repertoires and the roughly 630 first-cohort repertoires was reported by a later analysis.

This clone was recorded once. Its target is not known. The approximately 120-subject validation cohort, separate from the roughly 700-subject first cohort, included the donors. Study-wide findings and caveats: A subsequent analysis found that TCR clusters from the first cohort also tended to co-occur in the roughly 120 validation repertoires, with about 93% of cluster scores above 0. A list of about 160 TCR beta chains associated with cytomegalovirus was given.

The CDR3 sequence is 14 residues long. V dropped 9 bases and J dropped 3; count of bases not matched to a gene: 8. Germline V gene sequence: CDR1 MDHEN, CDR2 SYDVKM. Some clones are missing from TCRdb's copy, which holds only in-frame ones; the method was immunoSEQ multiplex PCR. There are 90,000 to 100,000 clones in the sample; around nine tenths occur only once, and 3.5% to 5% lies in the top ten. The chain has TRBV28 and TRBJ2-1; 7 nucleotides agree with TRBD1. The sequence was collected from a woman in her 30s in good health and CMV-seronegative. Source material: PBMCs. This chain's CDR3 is CASTGDRIYNEQFF. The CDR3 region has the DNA TGTGCCAGTACTGGGGACAGAATCTACAATGAGCAGTTCTTC.